The 8 T cell receptor beta chains given below trace back to one sample, sequenced in a study of blood T cell repertoires in COVID-19. The data were produced by immunoSEQ multiplex PCR, yet TCRdb's version contains in-frame clones alone and is incomplete. The table shows more than 250,000 clones, with more than 70% occurring only once. The material sequenced was PBMCs or T cells enriched from blood (not recorded which). The receptors shown here come from a young woman who had recovered from COVID-19.

The chain has TRBV4-2 and TRBJ1-3; D remains unclear. The CDR3 spans 16 residues. Trimming took off 4 bases at V and 2 bases at J, with 15 bases between the two ends. Germline V gives CDR1 LGHNA, CDR2 YNFKEQ. The CDR3 DNA sequence: TGTGCCAGCAGCCCGCGCCGAGAGGTGACTGGAAACACCATATATTTT. Translated: CASSPRREVTGNTIYF.

This clone has a single count. The V call is TRBV5-6, the J call TRBJ1-2, with 7 nucleotides matching TRBD1. V gave up 0 bases and J gave up 4 bases; unmatched junction bases: 9. The CDR3 runs to 16 residues. The germline gives CDR1 SGHDT, CDR2 YYEEEE. CDR3 loop: CASSLDRTGYLYGYTF. CDR3 DNA: TGTGCCAGCAGCTTGGACCGGACAGGATATCTCTATGGCTACACCTTC.

This chain joins TRBV7-9 and TRBJ2-7; perhaps TRBD2 as D (6 bases). Trimming took off 1 base at V and 1 base at J, with 11 bases between the two ends. CDR3 length equals 15 residues. Germline lookup yields CDR1 SEHNR and CDR2 FQNEAQ (reference sequence). Here the CDR3 DNA reads TGTGCCAGCAGCTTAGGGGACTGGGGTTCCTACGAGCAGTACTTC. Translation gives CASSLGDWGSYEQYF.

This clone has a single count. The rearrangement uses TRBV19 and TRBJ2-1, with D perhaps matching TRBD1 (6 bases). V shed 1 base and J shed 5 bases, with 9 bases lying between them. Germline V lookup: CDR1 LNHDA, CDR2 SQIVND (reference sequence). The CDR3 is made up of 14 amino acids. CDR3 in amino acids: CASSIVDSHNEQFF. CDR3 in DNA: TGTGCCAGTAGTATAGTGGACAGTCACAATGAGCAGTTCTTC.

The chain carries TRBV6-5 and TRBJ1-2, with D unclear. V lost 4 bases, J lost 0 bases, and 6 bases lay in between. Per germline, CDR1 MNHEY and CDR2 SVGAGI. The CDR3 has 13 residues. The chain's CDR3 is CASSLRANYGYTF. The CDR3 DNA follows: TGTGCCAGCAGTTTGAGAGCTAACTATGGCTACACCTTC.

V gene TRBV28 combines with J gene TRBJ1-2, with TRBD1 matching 10 bases. The CDR3 has 15 residues. Germline-derived CDR1 and CDR2 are MDHEN and SYDVKM. The ends lost 5 bases at V and 6 bases at J; junction bases unmatched: 9. The DNA of the CDR3 is TGTGCCAGCAGTACCTCGGGACAGGGGATGGATGGCTACACCTTC. This codes for CASSTSGQGMDGYTF.

The V and J genes are TRBV7-9 and TRBJ1-2; unclear D gene. CDR1 SEHNR and CDR2 FQNEAQ come from the germline V gene (reference sequence). V lost 8 bases, J lost 7 bases, and 11 bases lay in between. The CDR3 length is 11 residues. CDR3 nucleotide sequence: TGTGCCAGCGGAGTAGGACTTGGCTACACCTTC. Protein: CASGVGLGYTF. Looking up the rest from reference TRBV7-9 and TRBJ1-2 gives the full variable domain: DTGVSQNPRHKITKRGQNVTFRCDPISEHNRLYWYRQTLGQGPEFLTYFQNEAQLEKSRLLSDRFSAERPKGSFSTLEIQRTEQGDSAMYLCASGVGLGYTFGSGTRLTVV.

The rearrangement joins TRBV5-4 to TRBJ1-2; 7 positions match TRBD1. The V segment lost 4 bases and the J segment 5 bases; nucleotides outside the gene matches: 8. Germline V gene sequence: CDR1 SGHNT, CDR2 YYREEE (reference sequence). This CDR3 comprises 14 residues. CDR3 sequence reads: CASSPIRDSYGYTF. The CDR3 nucleotides read TGTGCCAGCAGCCCAATCAGGGACAGTTATGGCTACACCTTC.